This entry lists 23 T cell receptor beta chains sequenced from one sample in a study of CD8 T cells in ankylosing spondylitis. TCRdb fed the 5' RACE reads into MiXCR, producing one record per CDR3 protein. The sample shows approximately 340,000 distinct CDR3 sequences, roughly 15% of them seen only once. What was sequenced was blood, either unsorted or a sorted T cell fraction (not recorded which). The receptors derive from a male donor with ankylosing spondylitis or in good health (not recorded which).

The J gene is TRBJ1-3, the V gene TRBV29-1, with 11 bases matching TRBD1. Germline-derived CDR1 and CDR2 are SQVTM and ANQGSEA. J lost 8 bases, V lost 7 bases, and 10 bases had no gene match. The CDR3 is 14 residues long. CDR3 DNA: TGCAGCGCCCAAGTCGGACAGGGGGCGTACACCATATATTTT. Encoded protein: CSAQVGQGAYTIYF.

V gene TRBV20-1 combines with J gene TRBJ2-5; 8 nucleotides align to TRBD2. CDR1 is DFQATT, CDR2 SNEGSKA, per germline (reference sequence). The CDR3 totals 16 residues. V was pared by 1 base and J by 2 bases, with 9 bases of the junction left unmatched. The CDR3 spells CSARVMAGGRQETQYF. The CDR3 nucleotides read TGCAGTGCTAGAGTAATGGCGGGAGGTCGACAAGAGACCCAGTACTTC.

This clonotype was observed a few times. As DNA, the CDR3 is TGTGCCAGCACAAACCCCCGGGACAAACGGTTGAACACTGAAGCTTTCTTT. This sequence encodes CASTNPRDKRLNTEAFF. This chain links TRBV12-3 or TRBV12-4 with TRBJ1-1, with D perhaps matching TRBD1 (6 bases). The CDR3 contains 17 residues. V shed 7 bases and J shed 0 bases, with 21 bases lying between them.

The chain links TRBV6-1 to TRBJ2-2, with D tentatively TRBD1 or TRBD2 (5 bases each). Germline-derived CDR1 and CDR2 are MNHNS and SASEGT. The ends were cut back, 4 bases at V and 1 base at J, with 10 bases in the middle. The CDR3 contains 15 residues. The CDR3: CASSVRDGNTGELFF. The DNA of the CDR3 is TGTGCCAGCAGTGTGAGGGACGGGAACACCGGGGAGCTGTTTTTT.

This chain connects TRBV27 to TRBJ2-1; D not certain. The V gene lost 0 bases and the J gene lost 2 bases, with 8 bases spanning the gap. Germline CDR1 is MNHEY and CDR2 is SMNVEV (reference sequence). This CDR3 is 15 amino acids long. The CDR3 here is CASSLSVNTYNEQFF. The CDR3 DNA is TGTGCCAGCAGTTTATCGGTTAACACCTACAATGAGCAGTTCTTC.

This clonotype was detected a few times. The genes are TRBV7-2 and TRBJ2-1, with 7 bases matching TRBD2. V was pared by 10 bases and J by 12 bases, with 15 bases of the junction left unmatched. Germline V CDR1 and CDR2: SGHTA, FQGNSA. The CDR3 contains 13 residues. CDR3 bases: TGTGCCACGCAGGCTGGGGGGGTTATGAGGCAGTTCTTC. It is translated as CATQAGGVMRQFF.

This clonotype has more than one count but fewer than ten. The V call is TRBV11-2, the J call TRBJ2-7; TRBD2 agrees at 11 bases. V shed 2 bases, J shed 4 bases, and the junction held 4 bases outside the gene matches. CDR1 is SGHAT, CDR2 FQNNGV, per germline. CDR3 length: 15 residues. The CDR3 region is CASSLNPSGRYEQYF. CDR3 nucleotide sequence: TGTGCCAGCAGCTTAAATCCTAGCGGGAGGTACGAGCAGTACTTC.

The gene calls are TRBV19 and TRBJ2-2; D ambiguous. This CDR3 has 14 amino acids. Trimming shortened V by 1 base and J by 2 bases, and 5 bases separated the two germline ends. Germline V gene data show CDR1 as LNHDA and CDR2 as SQIVND (reference sequence). CDR3 sequence: CASSIVFNTGELFF. The CDR3 region has the DNA TGTGCCAGTAGTATAGTGTTCAACACCGGGGAGCTGTTTTTT.

This clonotype has a handful of counts. CDR3 bases: TGCGCCAGCAGCTTGGAGGTACCCTCCTACAATGAGCAGTTCTTC. Residues: CASSLEVPSYNEQFF. V is TRBV5-1 and J is TRBJ2-1, with unresolved D. With 0 bases removed from V and 0 bases from J, the gap between germline ends came to 7 bases. This CDR3 spans 15 amino acids. Germline V gene lookup returns CDR1 SGHRS and CDR2 YFSETQ.

The rearrangement links TRBV20-1 to TRBJ2-7; 10 nucleotides line up with TRBD1. The CDR3 covers 15 residues. Germline assignment: CDR1 DFQATT and CDR2 SNEGSKA (reference sequence). V lost 3 bases to trimming and J lost 5 bases; unmatched junction nucleotides: 10. Written as DNA, the CDR3 is TGCAGTGCTAGCGCCCCGGGACAGGGGACTAACGAGCAGTACTTC. Translating gives CSASAPGQGTNEQYF.

This clonotype was seen a few times. The J gene is TRBJ2-1, the V gene TRBV29-1, with D uncertain. This CDR3 has 13 residues. Germline V gene sequence: CDR1 SQVTM, CDR2 ANQGSEA. V was shortened by 4 bases and J by 8 bases, with 15 bases between the two germline ends. CDR3 sequence: CSVGRPLSDEQFF. DNA for the CDR3: TGCAGCGTTGGGCGCCCATTGAGCGATGAGCAGTTCTTC.

In this sample, this clonotype turned up a few times. The chain links TRBV11-2 to TRBJ2-1, with D perhaps matching TRBD1 (5 bases). There are 14 residues in the CDR3. Trimming shortened V by 0 bases and J by 9 bases, and 12 bases separated the two germline ends. Germline CDR1 SGHAT, CDR2 FQNNGV. The CDR3 sequence: CASSLDKGTGEQFF. The CDR3 DNA is TGTGCCAGCAGCTTAGATAAAGGCACAGGTGAGCAGTTCTTC.

This clonotype was counted between two and nine times. The gene calls are TRBV14 and TRBJ2-1; D call uncertain. Trimming removed 7 bases at V and 6 bases at J, with 16 bases between. Germline-derived CDR1 and CDR2 are SGHDN and FVKESK. This CDR3 is 14 amino acids long. CDR3: CASTLGGPTNEQFF. CDR3 bases: TGTGCCAGCACCCTTGGTGGCCCTACCAATGAGCAGTTCTTC.

The gene calls are TRBV20-1 and TRBJ2-1, with TRBD1 identical over 8 bases. Germline CDR1 is DFQATT and CDR2 is SNEGSKA (reference sequence). V shed 2 bases, J shed 2 bases, and the junction held 5 bases outside the gene matches. This CDR3 contains 15 residues. CDR3 nucleotides: TGCAGTGCTAGACCCCTCAGGGGGCCCTACAATGAGCAGTTCTTC. This translates into CSARPLRGPYNEQFF.

Only a few counts were recorded for this clonotype. V is TRBV5-6 and J is TRBJ2-5; 10 nucleotides align to TRBD1. The CDR3 is made up of 14 amino acids. CDR1 and CDR2 (germline): SGHDT, YYEEEE. V was pared by 5 bases and J by 3 bases, with 4 bases of the junction left unmatched. CDR3 coding DNA: TGTGCCAGCAGTAGACAGGGGGCGGAAGAGACCCAGTACTTC. As protein: CASSRQGAEETQYF. The full variable domain, in which reference TRBV5-6 and TRBJ2-5 provide the parts outside the CDR3, is DAGVTQSPTHLIKTRGQQVTLRCSPKSGHDTVSWYQQALGQGPQFIFQYYEEEERQRGNFPDRFSGHQFPNYSSELNVNALLLGDSALYLCASSRQGAEETQYFGPGTRLLVL.

The table lists this clonotype with a few counts. In DNA, the CDR3 is TGCGCCAGCTCTTGGGGACTAGCGGGAATCACAGATACGCAGTATTTT. Residues: CASSWGLAGITDTQYF. This rearrangement joins TRBV4-1 to TRBJ2-3; 13 bases are shared with TRBD2. Germline V gene sequence: CDR1 MGHRA, CDR2 YSYEKL. CDR3 length: 16 residues. V was pared by 8 bases and J by 2 bases, with 7 bases of the junction left unmatched.

This clonotype was picked up a small number of times. The CDR3 DNA reads as TGTGCCAGCAGTCGGATACCCTCCAATGCTGAGCAGTTCTTC. As protein: CASSRIPSNAEQFF. The chain employs TRBV12-3 or TRBV12-4 and TRBJ2-1; no definite D call. The CDR3 contains 14 residues. The germline V and J ends were trimmed by 5 bases and 9 bases, with 17 bases remaining between them.

J is TRBJ2-7 and V is TRBV2; TRBD1 or TRBD2 may be the D gene (5 bases each). CDR3 size: 16 residues. Per the germline V gene, CDR1 is SNHLY and CDR2 is FYNNEI. V was cut by 8 bases and J by 0 bases, with 20 bases left in between. The CDR3 region has the DNA TGTGCCAGCGGGGACCCGGTCAGGGCCCCCTCCTACGAGCAGTACTTC. The encoded protein is CASGDPVRAPSYEQYF.

There are many counts of this clonotype. This chain connects TRBV5-1 to TRBJ2-2; 8 nucleotides match TRBD1. This CDR3 is built from 15 residues. Trimming cost V 4 bases and J 2 bases; bases outside gene matches: 4. CDR1 and CDR2 (germline): SGHRS, YFSETQ. This CDR3 reads CASSTGQGNTGELFF. DNA of the CDR3: TGCGCCAGCAGCACTGGACAGGGAAACACCGGGGAGCTGTTTTTT.

This clonotype was observed many times. CDR3 residues: CASSPDGYSNQPQHF. Here the CDR3 DNA reads TGTGCCAGCAGCCCGGACGGGTATAGCAATCAGCCCCAGCATTTT. The chain links TRBV7-9 to TRBJ1-5, with D uncertain. Looked up from germline, CDR1 is SEHNR and CDR2 is FQNEAQ (reference sequence). Trimming removed 5 bases from V and 0 bases from J, with 11 bases in between. The CDR3 totals 15 residues.

This clonotype was detected many times. The chain links TRBV7-7 to TRBJ2-1; TRBD2 aligns across 8 bases. This CDR3 has 16 amino acids. Trimming at V came to 6 bases and at J to 4 bases, leaving 11 bases not matched to a gene. The germline gives CDR1 SSHAT, CDR2 FNYEAQ (reference sequence). The CDR3 protein is CASSPSVGTRYNEQFF. In DNA, the CDR3 is TGTGCCAGCAGTCCCTCTGTTGGGACTAGATACAATGAGCAGTTCTTC. The entire variable domain, with the rest obtained from reference TRBV7-7 and TRBJ2-1, is as follows: GAGVSQSPRYKVTKRGQDVTLRCDPISSHATLYWYQQALGQGPEFLTYFNYEAQPDKSGLPSDRFSAERPEGSISTLTIQRTEQRDSAMYRCASSPSVGTRYNEQFFGPGTRLTVL.

At least ten counts were recorded for this clonotype. The chain recombines TRBV7-2 with TRBJ1-2; 9 bases fit TRBD1. With 6 bases clipped from V and 9 bases from J, the junction kept 8 bases outside the gene matches. Per the germline V gene, CDR1 is SGHTA and CDR2 is FQGNSA. The CDR3 runs 13 residues. For the CDR3, the DNA is TGTGCCAGCAGTCCAACAGGGGGCTGGAGCTACACCTTC. It codes for CASSPTGGWSYTF.

This clonotype was picked up a small number of times. The junction differs from germline at one of its ends, possibly a read error. The chain links TRBV7-2 to TRBJ2-5, with D perhaps matching TRBD2 (6 bases). Germline V gene data show CDR1 as SGHTA and CDR2 as FQGNSA. The CDR3 spans 16 residues. This CDR3 is CASSLGKTRTQKTQYF. In DNA, the CDR3 is TGTGCCAGCAGCTTAGGGAAGACTAGGACCCAAAAGACCCAGTACTTC.